This record looks at one T cell receptor beta chain sequence and its context. The sample originates from a study of CD8 T cells in Susac syndrome. Random hexamers primed reverse transcription of roughly 0.45 to 1 ug RNA. The TCR beta CDR3 was amplified by immunoSEQ multiplex PCR across 54 Vbeta, 13 Jbeta. Each CDR3 protein gets one entry after TCRdb re-called the immunoSEQ multiplex PCR reads with MiXCR. The top ten clones hold more than 0.13% of a sample with about 160,000 distinct CDR3 sequences, just over 90% of them seen once. Sequencing of TCR beta was carried out in blood CD8+ and CD4+ T cells. The controls were healthy donors who were matched for age and sex. Purification of the CD8+ and CD4+ T cells relied on negative isolation, and TEMRA cells underwent FACS enrichment. The receptor was derived from a human donor in good health. Sequenced: CD4+ T cells from PBMCs.

In nucleotides, the CDR3 is TGCAGTGCTAGAGGACAGGTCCTCGGTAAGCAGTACTTC. Its protein is CSARGQVLGKQYF. The chain couples TRBV20-1 to TRBJ2-7, with a tentative D call TRBD1 (6 bases). The CDR3 runs to 13 residues. CDR1 DFQATT and CDR2 SNEGSKA come from the germline V gene (reference sequence). Deletions cut 1 base from V and 8 bases from J, with 15 bases between.